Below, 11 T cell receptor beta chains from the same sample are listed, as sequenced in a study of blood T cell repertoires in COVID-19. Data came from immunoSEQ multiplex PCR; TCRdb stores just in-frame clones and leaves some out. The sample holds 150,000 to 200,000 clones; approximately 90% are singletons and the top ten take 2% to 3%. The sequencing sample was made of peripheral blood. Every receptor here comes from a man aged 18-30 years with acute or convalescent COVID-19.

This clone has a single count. The CDR3, as DNA: TGTGCCAGCAGTGATCGGAGGTCAGGGGCAGATACGCAGTATTTT. Protein sequence: CASSDRRSGADTQYF. J is TRBJ2-3 and V is TRBV6-1; D may be TRBD1 (6 bases). Trimming cost V 3 bases and J 4 bases, with 14 bases left between them. The CDR3 sequence is 15 residues long. Germline values: CDR1 MNHNS, CDR2 SASEGT.

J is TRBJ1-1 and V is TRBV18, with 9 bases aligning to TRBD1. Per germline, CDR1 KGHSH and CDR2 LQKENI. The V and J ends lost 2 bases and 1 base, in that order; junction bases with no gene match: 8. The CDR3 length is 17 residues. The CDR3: CASSPITGQGSNTEAFF. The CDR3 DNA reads TGTGCCAGCTCACCAATCACTGGACAGGGGTCGAACACTGAAGCTTTCTTT.

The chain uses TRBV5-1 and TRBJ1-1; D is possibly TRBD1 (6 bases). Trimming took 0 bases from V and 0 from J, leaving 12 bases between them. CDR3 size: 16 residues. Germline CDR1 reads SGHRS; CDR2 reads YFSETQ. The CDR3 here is CASSLGVEGVNTEAFF. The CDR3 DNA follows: TGCGCCAGCAGCTTGGGGGTAGAGGGGGTGAACACTGAAGCTTTCTTT.

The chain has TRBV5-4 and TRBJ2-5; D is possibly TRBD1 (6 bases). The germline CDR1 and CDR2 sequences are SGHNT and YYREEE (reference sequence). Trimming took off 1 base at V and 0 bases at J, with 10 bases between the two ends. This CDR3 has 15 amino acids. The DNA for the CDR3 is TGTGCCAGCAGCTTGCCGACAGGAGACCAAGAGACCCAGTACTTC. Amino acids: CASSLPTGDQETQYF.

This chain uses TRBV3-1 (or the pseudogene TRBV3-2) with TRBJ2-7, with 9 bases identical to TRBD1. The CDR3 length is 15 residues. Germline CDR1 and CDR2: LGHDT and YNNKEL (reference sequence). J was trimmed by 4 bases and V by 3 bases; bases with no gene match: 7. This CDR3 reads CASSHAGTGSYEQYF. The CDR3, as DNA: TGTGCCAGCAGCCACGCCGGGACAGGGTCTTACGAGCAGTACTTC.

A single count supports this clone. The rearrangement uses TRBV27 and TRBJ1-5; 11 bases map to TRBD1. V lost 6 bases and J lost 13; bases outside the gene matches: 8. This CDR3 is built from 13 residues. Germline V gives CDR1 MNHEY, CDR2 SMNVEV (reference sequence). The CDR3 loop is CASSPGTGGIQHF. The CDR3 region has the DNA TGTGCCAGCAGCCCCGGGACAGGGGGAATACAGCATTTT.

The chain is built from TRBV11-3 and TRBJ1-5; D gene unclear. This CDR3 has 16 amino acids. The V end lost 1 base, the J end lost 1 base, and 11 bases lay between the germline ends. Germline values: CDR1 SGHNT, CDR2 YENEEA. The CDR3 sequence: CASSLVEGGSNQPQHF. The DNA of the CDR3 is TGTGCCAGCAGCTTAGTCGAGGGTGGCAGCAATCAGCCCCAGCATTTT.

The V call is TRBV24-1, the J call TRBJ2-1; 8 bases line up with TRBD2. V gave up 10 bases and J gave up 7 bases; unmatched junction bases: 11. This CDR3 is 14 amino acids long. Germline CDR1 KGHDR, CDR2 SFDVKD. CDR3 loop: CATQGLAGGNEQFF. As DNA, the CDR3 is TGTGCCACTCAAGGACTAGCCGGGGGTAATGAGCAGTTCTTC.

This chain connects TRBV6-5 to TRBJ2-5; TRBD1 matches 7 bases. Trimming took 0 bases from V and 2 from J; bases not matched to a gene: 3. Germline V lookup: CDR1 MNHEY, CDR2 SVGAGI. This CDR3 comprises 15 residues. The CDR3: CASSYSGQLQETQYF. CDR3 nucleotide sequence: TGTGCCAGCAGTTACTCGGGACAGTTACAAGAGACCCAGTACTTC.

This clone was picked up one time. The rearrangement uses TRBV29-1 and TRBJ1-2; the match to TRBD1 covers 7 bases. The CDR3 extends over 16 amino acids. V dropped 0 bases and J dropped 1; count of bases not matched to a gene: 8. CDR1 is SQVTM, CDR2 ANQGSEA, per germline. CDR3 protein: CSVEDGTAFINYGYTF. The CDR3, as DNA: TGCAGCGTTGAAGACGGGACAGCGTTTATTAACTATGGCTACACCTTC.

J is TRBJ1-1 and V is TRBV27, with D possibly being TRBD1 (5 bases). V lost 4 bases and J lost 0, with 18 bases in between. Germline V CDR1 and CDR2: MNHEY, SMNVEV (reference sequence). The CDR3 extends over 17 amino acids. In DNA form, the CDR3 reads TGTGCCAGCAGTTCCCTTCAGGGTTCAGCGATGAACACTGAAGCTTTCTTT. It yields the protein CASSSLQGSAMNTEAFF.